This entry concerns a single T cell receptor beta chain. The record originates from a study of monozygotic twins with inflammatory bowel disease. TCRdb processed the 5' RACE reads again and assigns one entry to each CDR3 protein, with no DNA. In all, the sample yields some 400,000 distinct CDR3 sequences. The sample comprised blood. The sequence derives from a human donor with ulcerative colitis or Crohn's disease, or a healthy co-twin of an affected twin (not recorded which).

The CDR3: CASSLSTELHTEAFF. The chain has TRBV3-1 and TRBJ1-1; TCRdb outputs TRBD1, but without DNA this stays unchecked. CDR1 LGHDT and CDR2 YNNKEL come from the germline V gene (reference sequence). CDR3 length equals 15 residues.